Below, one T cell receptor (beta chain) is given with its context. This clonotype was picked up a small number of times. The target of this receptor is not known. Per-nucleotide qualities are absent, and no much larger clonotype sits a single base away. The sample is drawn from a study of blood T cells in healthy people across ages (dated by TCRdb to about 2015). In the study overall: In model experiments, template switching captured roughly one uniquely barcoded TCR beta cDNA molecule for every two T cells. The donors were split into four age groups: young (average about 15 years), middle-aged (more than 35), aged (over 55) and long-lived (over 80). Age-related changes in TCR beta repertoire diversity were measured in the study by deep sequencing normalized with unique cDNA molecular identifiers. To avoid experimental bias, donors of different ages were spread randomly across the sequencing lanes. Using the same blood draw, the study looked at two additional independent replicas of 1 million unique cDNA reads for two donors, one aged 18 to 30 and the other aged 80 or older.

Systemically healthy Caucasian individuals from Russia, 35 to 50 in total and aged roughly 6 to 100 years, were included as donors. Around 10 milliliters of peripheral blood were collected from each donor into EDTA-treated Vacutainer tubes. Ficoll-Paque density-gradient centrifugation was used to isolate PBMCs, with at least 7 million per sample. Trizol reagent was used to extract total RNA from the PBMCs, yielding at least 6 micrograms per sample. For every donor, flow cytometry on a PBMC aliquot measured the percentage of naive CD45RAhigh/CD27high T cells. Library construction relied on 5' RACE. For sequencing, an Illumina HiSeq 2500 was employed. The second PCR ran for about 7 to 11 cycles and used a J-beta primer mix along with a sample-barcoded 5' primer. A unique molecular identifier was introduced onto each TCR beta cDNA molecule by a template-switch 5' adaptor carrying 12 random nucleotides. At least 2.5 million CDR3-containing paired-end reads were obtained from each sample. First-strand cDNA synthesis was performed from all RNA using the Mint cDNA synthesis kit, with priming by a TRBC-specific oligonucleotide. All cDNA was treated with uracil-DNA glycosylase and then went through a first 18-cycle PCR with the universal primers M1SS and BC2_uni_R. The authors processed their data as follows. For normalization, 1 million high-quality reads, each with a distinct molecular identifier, were randomly selected from each sample. Reads sharing molecular identifiers were discarded rather than binned into consensus sequences. MiTCR, set to a Q25 quality threshold and the strictest error-elimination algorithm, was used for CDR3 identification, clonotype clustering and error correction. A nonparametric unseen species model using Euler transformation provided a lower-bound estimate of total TCR beta diversity. TCRdb reprocessed the public reads (quality trimming at Q25 with fastp, clone calling with MiXCR) and kept in-frame beta chains. All rows with the same CDR3 protein become a single entry with the most common DNA and genes. TCRdb's processing, not the authors', yielded these V and J calls. This sample gives 1.5 million to 2 million distinct CDR3 sequences in total; roughly 52% of them show up just once. Jointly, the top ten make up 2% to 2.5% of the sample.

Broader findings and caveats from the paper: Observed TCR beta diversity per million T cells fell roughly linearly with age, and a significant reduction was already apparent by age around 36. The long-lived group showed more naive CD4+ T cells, fewer expanded clones and increased TCR diversity than the aged group, suggesting age selection. Because donor CMV infection status was unknown, age-related changes in expanded clonotypes were potentially confounded. Bulk unsorted PBMC profiling prevented conclusive comparison of naive and antigen-experienced compartments. Observed TCR beta diversity correlated strongly with the percentage of naive T cells measured by flow cytometry. Estimates of total diversity from one million sequenced T cells were regarded as lower bounds and underestimates.

Sequencing was done on a sample of blood. The source of this sequence is a woman in her 40s in good health.

The CDR3 loop reads CATLTAGTGAYSGANVLTF. The sequenced DNA: TGTGCCACCCTCACAGCCGGGACAGGGGCCTACTCTGGGGCCAACGTCCTGACTTTC. Recombination connected TRBV12-3 or TRBV12-4 to TRBJ2-6, with TRBD1 matching 10 junction bases. Clipping removes 10 bases from V and 0 bases from J, with 15 as the unmatched junction base count. CDR3 length: 19 amino acids, cysteine to phenylalanine. Only the CDR3 portion is preserved as DNA: 57 bases, with reading frame beginning at the first base.